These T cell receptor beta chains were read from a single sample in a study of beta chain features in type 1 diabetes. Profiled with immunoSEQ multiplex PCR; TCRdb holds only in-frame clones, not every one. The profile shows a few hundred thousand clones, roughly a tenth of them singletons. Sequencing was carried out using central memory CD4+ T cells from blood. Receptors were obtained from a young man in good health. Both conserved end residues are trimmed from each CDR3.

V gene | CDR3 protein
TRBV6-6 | ASSESLDQY
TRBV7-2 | ASSSRGRWDEQF
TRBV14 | FEAPQH
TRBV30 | AGYRVANYGYT
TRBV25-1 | ASSESWGYT
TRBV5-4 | ASSLAGASGYNEQF
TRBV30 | AWSVKGNYGYT
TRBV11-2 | ASSSYWSSGANVLT
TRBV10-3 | AISESSGRPAGTQY
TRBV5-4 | ATLGVSGRSYSYNEQF
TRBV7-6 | ASSLTGGLYNEQF
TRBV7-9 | ASSPYSAYNEQF
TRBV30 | AWSYQYEQY
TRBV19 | ASSISRLGEQF
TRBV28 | ASSSDRGNTQPQH
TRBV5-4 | ASSLDGLAADTQY
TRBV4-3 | ASSSGLAEYNEQF
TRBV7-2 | ASSVSARASGRSAHEQF
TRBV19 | ASSQDRAKTQY
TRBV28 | ASSIETQY
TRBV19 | ASSGAEQY
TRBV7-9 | ASSLGEPFYNEQF
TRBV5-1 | ASSQRERADNEQF
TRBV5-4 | ASSQGGTDTQY
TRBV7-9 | ASSLLVRSDTQY
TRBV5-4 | ASSQDGPRSAGANVLT
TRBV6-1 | ASSRGQPNTGELF
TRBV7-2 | ASSLGIGRSYEQF
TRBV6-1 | ASSSRVSYEQY
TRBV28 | ASSSPGETLDNSPLH
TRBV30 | AWSAGLYGYT
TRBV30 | AWVRPGTDLYGYT
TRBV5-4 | ASSPGTSGFPYEQY
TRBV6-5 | ASSELQTYEQY
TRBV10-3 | ATTISGTAAGDQPQH
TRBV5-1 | ASSLGGENEQY
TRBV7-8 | ASSLGKTAASTDTQY
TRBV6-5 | ASSSPGMNTEAF
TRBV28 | ASTVEGYNEQF
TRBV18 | ASSQTQVAKNIQY
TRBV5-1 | ASSVSGLRSYEQY
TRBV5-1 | ASSLDSRTYEQY
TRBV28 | ASSPLEGGAYETQY
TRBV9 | ASSAYRDGGGDEQF
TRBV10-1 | ASSKEPSYNEQF
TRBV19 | ASSIFPTGELF
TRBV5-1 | ASSPGGTYTDTQY
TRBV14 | ASSQWDVEF
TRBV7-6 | ASSLGDRTYEQY
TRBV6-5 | ATTNAHEQY
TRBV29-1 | SVEQGSAEAF
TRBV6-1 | ASGSSAGNYGYT
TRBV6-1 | ASRSGQGLGETQY
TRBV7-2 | ASSPSLGQSNQPQH
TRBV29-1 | SVESLAGGGVEQF
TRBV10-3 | AISEVQETQY
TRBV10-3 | AISEMRKKDTQY
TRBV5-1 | ASSPGTTNQETQY